This T cell receptor beta chain is drawn from a study of shared clonotypes between healthy human individuals. Points from the study as a whole: Between a handful of donors, naive CD4 clonotypes were shared at a level of about 5.3%.

The CDR3 spans 13 residues. V shed 5 bases and J shed 6 bases, with 13 bases lying between them. CDR1 and CDR2 from the germline V gene are MNHEY and SVGAGI. Adult donors, all healthy and HIV-negative, had no recent acute infections or vaccinations. The investigators split CD4+ cells into a CD45RA+ naive subset and a CD45RA-negative memory subset. Note on this clone: What it binds is unknown.

In the authors' workflow: In the immunoSEQ data, sequences were junction-only and lacked quality scores, so filtering differed. This table comes from immunoSEQ multiplex PCR, and its TCRdb copy is limited to in-frame clones, with some not included. The V and J calls and clone size are taken from that table; D and trimming were inferred from the DNA. The data hold 2,500,000 or so clones, with approximately 90% observed a single time. The TCR originated in a man aged 18 to 29 in good health. The chain links TRBV6-5 to TRBJ1-1; TRBD1 might be the D (6 bases). The sequenced material came from naive CD4+ T cells sorted from blood. Indicated subset: CD45RA+ positively selected. The CDR3 sequence is CASSAGGAPEAFF. The DNA for the CDR3 is TGTGCCAGCAGTGCCGGGGGGGCCCCTGAAGCTTTCTTT.